This T cell receptor (beta chain) emerged from a study of T cells after posttransplantation cyclophosphamide. Study results and limitations: Donor-recipient repertoire similarity was low at 1-2 months, rising over year one. Recipient CMV seropositivity and CMV reactivation strongly tracked TRB clonality.

Remarks on this clone: What it binds is unknown.

The naive gate required viable CD3+CD4+ or CD3+CD8+ cells with CCR7+CD45RA+CD45RO-CD95-CD27+CD28+ phenotype. Clones were sequenced by immunoSEQ multiplex PCR, and TCRdb holds only the in-frame ones, with some missing. The sample lists roughly 21,000 clones; roughly 98% were seen once. The CDR3 covers 15 residues. In germline, CDR1 is SEHNR, CDR2 FQNEAQ (reference sequence). V was cut by 4 bases and J by 2 bases, with 12 bases left in between. The TCR comes from a man between 40 and 49 years old in good health, CMV-negative, and a related stem cell transplant donor. The chain is built from TRBV7-9 and TRBJ1-3; no clear D. Sequencing was done on a sample of naive CD8+ T cells sorted from PBMCs. The CDR3 region is CASSWGAGPGNTIYF. CDR3 nucleotide sequence: TGTGCCAGCAGCTGGGGAGCCGGACCTGGAAACACCATATATTTT.